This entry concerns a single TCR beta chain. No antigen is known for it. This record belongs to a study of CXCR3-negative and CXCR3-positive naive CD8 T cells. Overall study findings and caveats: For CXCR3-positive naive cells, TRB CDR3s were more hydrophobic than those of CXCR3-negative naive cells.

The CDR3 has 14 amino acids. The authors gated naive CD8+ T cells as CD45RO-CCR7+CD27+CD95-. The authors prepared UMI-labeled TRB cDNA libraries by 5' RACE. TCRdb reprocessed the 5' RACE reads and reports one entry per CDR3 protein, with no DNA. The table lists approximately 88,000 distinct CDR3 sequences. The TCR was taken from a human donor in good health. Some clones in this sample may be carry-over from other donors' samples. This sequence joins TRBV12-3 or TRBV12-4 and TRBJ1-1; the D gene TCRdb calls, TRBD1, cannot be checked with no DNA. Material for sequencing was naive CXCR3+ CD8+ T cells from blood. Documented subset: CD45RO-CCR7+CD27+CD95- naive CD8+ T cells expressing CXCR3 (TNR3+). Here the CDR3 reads CASSLLDRVGEAFF.